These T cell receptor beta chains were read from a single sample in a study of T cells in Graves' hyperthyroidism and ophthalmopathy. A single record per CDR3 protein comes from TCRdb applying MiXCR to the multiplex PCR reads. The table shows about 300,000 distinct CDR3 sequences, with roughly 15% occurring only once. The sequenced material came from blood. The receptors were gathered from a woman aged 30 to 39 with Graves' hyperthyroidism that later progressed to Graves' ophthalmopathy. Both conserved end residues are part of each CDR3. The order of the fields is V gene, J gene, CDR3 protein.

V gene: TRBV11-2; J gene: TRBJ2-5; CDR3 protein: CASSSPGRKQETQYF
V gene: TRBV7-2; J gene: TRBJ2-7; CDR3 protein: CASSLHSKGTRTYEQYF
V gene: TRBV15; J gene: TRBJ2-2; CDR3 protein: CATSRDTVGGTTGELFF
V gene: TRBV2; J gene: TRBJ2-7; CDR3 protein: CASSPTVLSYEQYF
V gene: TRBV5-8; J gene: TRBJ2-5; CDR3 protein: CASRAGGGEQETQYF
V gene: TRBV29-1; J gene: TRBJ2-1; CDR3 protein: CSESTGLVYNEQFF
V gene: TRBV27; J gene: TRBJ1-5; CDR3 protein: CASSPRQSEPQHF
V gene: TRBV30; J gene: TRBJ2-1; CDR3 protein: CAWSWSNEQFF
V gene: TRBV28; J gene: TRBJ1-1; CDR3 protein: CASSPPRVPNTEAFF
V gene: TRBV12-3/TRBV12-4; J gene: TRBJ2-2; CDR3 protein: CASSQYSDRVNAGELFF
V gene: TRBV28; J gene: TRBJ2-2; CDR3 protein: CASSLRDDRNTGELFF
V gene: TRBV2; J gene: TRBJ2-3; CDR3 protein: CASRPTGGKDTQYF
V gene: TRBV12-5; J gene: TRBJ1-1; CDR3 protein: CASGLDRVSNPEAFF
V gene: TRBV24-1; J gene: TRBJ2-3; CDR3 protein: CATSRGSTDTQYF
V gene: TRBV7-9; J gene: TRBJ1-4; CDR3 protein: CASSSGQRYEKLFF
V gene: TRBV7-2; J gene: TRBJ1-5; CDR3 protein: CASSLGVSANQPQHF
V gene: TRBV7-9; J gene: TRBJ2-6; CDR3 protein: CASRPTGTANSGANVLTF
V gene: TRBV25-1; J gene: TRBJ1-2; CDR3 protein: CASSGSGTVEGYTF
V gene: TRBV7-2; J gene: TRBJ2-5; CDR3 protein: CASSLSRDGALRHF
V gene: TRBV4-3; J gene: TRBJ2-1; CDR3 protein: CASSQSGGQHPGNEQFF
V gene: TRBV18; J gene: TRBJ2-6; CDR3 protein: CASSRAGGEDGANVLTF
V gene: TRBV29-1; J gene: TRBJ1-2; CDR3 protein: CSVEDPTGHGNYGYTF
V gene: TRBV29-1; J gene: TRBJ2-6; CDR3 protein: CSVAGLAGGVNVLTF
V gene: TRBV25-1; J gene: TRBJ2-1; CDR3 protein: CASSEPDRGYNEQFF
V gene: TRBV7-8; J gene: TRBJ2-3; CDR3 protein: CASSLGVPSSAYTQYF
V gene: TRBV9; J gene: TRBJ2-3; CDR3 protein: CASSVDREDTDTQYF
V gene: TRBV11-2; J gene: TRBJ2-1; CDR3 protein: CASSDALLGDNEQFF
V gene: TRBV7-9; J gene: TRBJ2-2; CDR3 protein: CASSLYQSDTGELFF
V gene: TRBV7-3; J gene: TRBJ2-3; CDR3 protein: CASSVHPASGYTDTQYF
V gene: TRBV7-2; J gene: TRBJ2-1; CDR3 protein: CASSLDPRANEQFF
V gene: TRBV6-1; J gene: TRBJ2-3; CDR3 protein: CASRTFWSSTDTQYF
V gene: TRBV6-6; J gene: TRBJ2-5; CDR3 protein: CASSYSEGWETQYF
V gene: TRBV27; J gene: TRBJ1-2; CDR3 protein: CASSPQGWVYGYTF